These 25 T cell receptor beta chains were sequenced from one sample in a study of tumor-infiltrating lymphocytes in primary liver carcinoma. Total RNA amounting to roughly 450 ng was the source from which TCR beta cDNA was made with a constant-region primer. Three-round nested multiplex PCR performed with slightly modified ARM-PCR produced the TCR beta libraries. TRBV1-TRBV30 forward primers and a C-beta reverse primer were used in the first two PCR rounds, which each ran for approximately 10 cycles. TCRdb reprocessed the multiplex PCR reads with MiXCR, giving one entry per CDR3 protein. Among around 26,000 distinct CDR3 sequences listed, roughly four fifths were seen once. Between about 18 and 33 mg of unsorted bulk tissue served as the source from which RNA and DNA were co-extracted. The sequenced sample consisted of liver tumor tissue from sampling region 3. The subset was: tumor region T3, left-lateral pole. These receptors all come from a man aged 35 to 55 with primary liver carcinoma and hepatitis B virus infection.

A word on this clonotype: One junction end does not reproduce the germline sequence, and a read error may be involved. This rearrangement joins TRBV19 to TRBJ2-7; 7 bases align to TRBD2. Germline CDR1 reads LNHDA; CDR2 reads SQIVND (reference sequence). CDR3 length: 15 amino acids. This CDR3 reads CTSSIVLADYYEQYF. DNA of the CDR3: TGTACCAGTAGTATAGTTCTAGCGGACTACTACGAGCAGTACTTC.

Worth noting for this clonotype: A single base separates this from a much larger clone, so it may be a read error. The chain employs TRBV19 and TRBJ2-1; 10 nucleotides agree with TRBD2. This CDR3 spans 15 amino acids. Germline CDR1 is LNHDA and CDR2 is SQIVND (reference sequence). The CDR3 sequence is CAISEAGGPYNEQFF. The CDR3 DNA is TGTGCCATTAGTGAAGCGGGAGGGCCGTACAATGAGCAGTTCTTC.

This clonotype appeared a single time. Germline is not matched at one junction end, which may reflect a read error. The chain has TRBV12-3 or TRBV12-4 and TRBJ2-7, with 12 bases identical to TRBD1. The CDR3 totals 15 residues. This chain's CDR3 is CATSIGTGGPYGHYF. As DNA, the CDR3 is TGTGCCACCAGTATCGGGACAGGGGGCCCCTACGGGCACTACTTC.

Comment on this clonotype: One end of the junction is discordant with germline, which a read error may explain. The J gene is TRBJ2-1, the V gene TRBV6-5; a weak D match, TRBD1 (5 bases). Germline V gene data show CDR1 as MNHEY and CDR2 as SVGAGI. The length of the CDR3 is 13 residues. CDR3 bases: TGTGCCAGCAGTTACTCAGGGGCCGATGAGCAGCTCTTC. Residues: CASSYSGADEQLF.

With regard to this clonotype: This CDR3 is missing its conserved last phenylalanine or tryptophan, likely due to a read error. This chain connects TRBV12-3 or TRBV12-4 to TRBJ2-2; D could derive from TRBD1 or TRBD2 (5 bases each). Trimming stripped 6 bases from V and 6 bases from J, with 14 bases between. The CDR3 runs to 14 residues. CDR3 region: CASSNHRGAGELFL. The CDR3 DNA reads TGTGCCAGCAGCAACCACAGAGGGGCCGGGGAGCTGTTTCTT.

Here the CDR3 DNA reads TGTGTCAGTAGTTTATGGGATGGGGCGGACATAGCCAAAAACATTCAGTACTTC. The encoded protein is CVSSLWDGADIAKNIQYF. The chain couples TRBV12-3 or TRBV12-4 to TRBJ2-4; D is perhaps TRBD1 (5 bases). This CDR3 has 18 residues.

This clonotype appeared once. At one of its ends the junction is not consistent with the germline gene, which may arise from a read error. The CDR3 DNA sequence: TGCGCCGGCAGCTTGGAAGAGTGGTACGATGACACCGGGGAACTGTTTTTT. Protein sequence: CAGSLEEWYDDTGELFF. The V gene is TRBV5-1, the J gene TRBJ2-2, with a tentative D call TRBD2 (5 bases). This CDR3 region has 17 residues. The germline gives CDR1 SGHRS, CDR2 YFSETQ.

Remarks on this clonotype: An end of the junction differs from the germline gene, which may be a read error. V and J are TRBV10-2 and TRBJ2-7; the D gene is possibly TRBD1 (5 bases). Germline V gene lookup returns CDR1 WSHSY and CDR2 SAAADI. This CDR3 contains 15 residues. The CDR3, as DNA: TGCACCAGCAGCCCTGGACAAGGGGCGATCTACGAGCAGTACTTC. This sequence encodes CTSSPGQGAIYEQYF.

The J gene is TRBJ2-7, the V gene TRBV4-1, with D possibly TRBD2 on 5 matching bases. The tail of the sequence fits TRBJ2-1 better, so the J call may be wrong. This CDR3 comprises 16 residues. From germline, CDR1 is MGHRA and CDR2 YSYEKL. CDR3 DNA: TGCGCCAGCAGCCAATCCCTAGCAGAGCCACATTACGAGCAGTTCTTC. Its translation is CASSQSLAEPHYEQFF.

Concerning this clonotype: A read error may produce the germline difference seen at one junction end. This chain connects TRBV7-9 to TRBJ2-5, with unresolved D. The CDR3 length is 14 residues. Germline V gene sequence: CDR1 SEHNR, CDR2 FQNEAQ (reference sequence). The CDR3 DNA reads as TGTGTCAGCAACTCTTTCGGTCCCCCGGAGAGCCAGTACTTC. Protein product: CVSNSFGPPESQYF. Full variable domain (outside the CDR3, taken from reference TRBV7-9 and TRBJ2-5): DTGVSQNPRHKITKRGQNVTFRCDPISEHNRLYWYRQTLGQGPEFLTYFQNEAQLEKSRLLSDRFSAERPKGSFSTLEIQRTEQGDSAMYLCVSNSFGPPESQYFGPGTRLLVL.

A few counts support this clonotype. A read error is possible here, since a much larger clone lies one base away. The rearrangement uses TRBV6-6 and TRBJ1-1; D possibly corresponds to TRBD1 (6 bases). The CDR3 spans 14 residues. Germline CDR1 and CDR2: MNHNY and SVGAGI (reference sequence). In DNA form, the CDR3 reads TGTGCCAGCCGAAACACAGGGCCGAACATTGAAGCTTTCTTT. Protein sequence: CASRNTGPNIEAFF.

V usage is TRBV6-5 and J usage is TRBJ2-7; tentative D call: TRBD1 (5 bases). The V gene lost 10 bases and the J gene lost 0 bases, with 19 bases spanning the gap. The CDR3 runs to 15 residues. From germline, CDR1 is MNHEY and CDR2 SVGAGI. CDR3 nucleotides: TGTGCCAACAGAATCGGACATGGCAGCTCCTACGAGCAGTACTTC. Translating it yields CANRIGHGSSYEQYF.

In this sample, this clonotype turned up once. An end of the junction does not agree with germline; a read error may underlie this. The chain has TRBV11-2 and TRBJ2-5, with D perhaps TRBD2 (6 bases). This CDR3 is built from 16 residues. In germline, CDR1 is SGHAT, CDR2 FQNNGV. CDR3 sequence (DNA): TGTGTCAGCAGCCACACTCCTGGCGGAGGGAAAGAGACCCAGCACTTC. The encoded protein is CVSSHTPGGGKETQHF.

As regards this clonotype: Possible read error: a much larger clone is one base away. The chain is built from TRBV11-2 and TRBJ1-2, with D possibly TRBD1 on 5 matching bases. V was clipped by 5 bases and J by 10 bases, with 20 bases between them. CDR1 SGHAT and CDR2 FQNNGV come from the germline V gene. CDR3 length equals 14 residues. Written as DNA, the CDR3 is TGTGCCAGCAGCCCCGGGGGTACAGTCGTTGACTACACCTTC. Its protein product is CASSPGGTVVDYTF.

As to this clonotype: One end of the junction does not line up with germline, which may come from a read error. The CDR3 loop reads CASSLWGGAYIAKNIHYF. Written as DNA, the CDR3 is TGTGCCAGCAGTTTATGGGGTGGGGCATACATAGCCAAAAACATTCACTACTTC. V is TRBV12-3 or TRBV12-4 and J is TRBJ2-4; TRBD1 is a possible D gene (5 bases). The CDR3 spans 18 residues.

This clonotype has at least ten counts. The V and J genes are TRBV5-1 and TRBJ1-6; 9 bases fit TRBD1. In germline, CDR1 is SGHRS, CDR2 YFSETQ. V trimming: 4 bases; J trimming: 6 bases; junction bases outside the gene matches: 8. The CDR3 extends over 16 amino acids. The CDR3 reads CASSPRSGQGNSPLHF. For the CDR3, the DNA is TGCGCCAGCAGCCCAAGGTCGGGACAGGGTAATTCACCCCTCCACTTT.

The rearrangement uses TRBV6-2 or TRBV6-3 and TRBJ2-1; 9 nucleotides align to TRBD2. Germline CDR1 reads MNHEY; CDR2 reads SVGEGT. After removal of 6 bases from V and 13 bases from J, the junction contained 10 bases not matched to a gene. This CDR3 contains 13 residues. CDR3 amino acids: CASRTSGRARQFF. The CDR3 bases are TGTGCCAGCAGGACTAGCGGAAGGGCCAGACAGTTCTTC.

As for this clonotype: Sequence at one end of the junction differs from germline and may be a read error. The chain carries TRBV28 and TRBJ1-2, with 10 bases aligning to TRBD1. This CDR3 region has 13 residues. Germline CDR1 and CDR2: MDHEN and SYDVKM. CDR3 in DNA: TGTGGCAGCAGCTTGACAGGGGGCTATGGATACACCTTC. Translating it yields CGSSLTGGYGYTF.

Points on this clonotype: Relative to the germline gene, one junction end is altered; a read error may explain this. The CDR3 is CTSRRGRGVAYEQYF. In DNA, the CDR3 is TGCACCAGCAGACGGGGACGGGGGGTTGCCTACGAGCAGTACTTC. The rearrangement joins TRBV5-1 to TRBJ2-7; 7 nucleotides agree with TRBD2. This CDR3 has 15 residues. Germline V CDR1 and CDR2: SGHRS, YFSETQ.

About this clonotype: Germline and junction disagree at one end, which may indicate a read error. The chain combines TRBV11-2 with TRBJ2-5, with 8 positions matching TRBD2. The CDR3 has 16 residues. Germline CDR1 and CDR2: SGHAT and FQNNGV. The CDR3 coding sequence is TGTGTCAGCAGCCGAATTCCTGGCGGGGGGAGAGAGACCCAGTACTTC. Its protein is CVSSRIPGGGRETQYF.

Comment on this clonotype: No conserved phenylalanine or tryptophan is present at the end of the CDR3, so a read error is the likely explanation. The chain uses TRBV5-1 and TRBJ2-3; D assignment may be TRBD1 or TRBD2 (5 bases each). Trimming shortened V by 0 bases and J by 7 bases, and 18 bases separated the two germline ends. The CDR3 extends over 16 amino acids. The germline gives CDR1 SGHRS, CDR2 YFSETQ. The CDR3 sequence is CASSLGVGDWGYTQYS. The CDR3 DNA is TGCGCCAGCAGCTTGGGAGTGGGGGATTGGGGATATACGCAGTATTCT.

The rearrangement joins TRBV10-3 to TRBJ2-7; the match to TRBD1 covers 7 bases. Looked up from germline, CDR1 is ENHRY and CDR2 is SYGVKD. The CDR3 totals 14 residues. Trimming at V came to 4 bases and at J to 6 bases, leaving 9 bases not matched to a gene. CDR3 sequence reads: CAISVGDSRPEQYF. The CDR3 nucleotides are TGTGCCATCAGTGTGGGGGACAGCCGGCCCGAGCAGTACTTC.

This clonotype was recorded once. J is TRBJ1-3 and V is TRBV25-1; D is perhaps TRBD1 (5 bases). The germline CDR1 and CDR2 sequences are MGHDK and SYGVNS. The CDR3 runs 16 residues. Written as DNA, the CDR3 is TGTACCAACAGTCGCCGGGACCGTACTCAGGGAAACACCATATATTTT. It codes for CTNSRRDRTQGNTIYF.

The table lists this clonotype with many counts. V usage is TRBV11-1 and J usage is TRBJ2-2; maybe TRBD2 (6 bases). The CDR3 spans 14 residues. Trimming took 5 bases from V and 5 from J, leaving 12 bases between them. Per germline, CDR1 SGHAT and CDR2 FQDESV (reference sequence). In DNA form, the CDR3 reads TGTGCCAGCAGCGGGTCTCGGGGGACCGGGGAGCTGTTTTTT. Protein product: CASSGSRGTGELFF.

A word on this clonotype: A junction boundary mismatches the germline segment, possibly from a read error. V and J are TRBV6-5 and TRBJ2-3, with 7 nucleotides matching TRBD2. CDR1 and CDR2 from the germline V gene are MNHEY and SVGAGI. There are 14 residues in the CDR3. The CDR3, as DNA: TGTGACAGCAGTTACGCGGGAGTCGCAGATATGCAGTGTTTT. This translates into CDSSYAGVADMQCF.